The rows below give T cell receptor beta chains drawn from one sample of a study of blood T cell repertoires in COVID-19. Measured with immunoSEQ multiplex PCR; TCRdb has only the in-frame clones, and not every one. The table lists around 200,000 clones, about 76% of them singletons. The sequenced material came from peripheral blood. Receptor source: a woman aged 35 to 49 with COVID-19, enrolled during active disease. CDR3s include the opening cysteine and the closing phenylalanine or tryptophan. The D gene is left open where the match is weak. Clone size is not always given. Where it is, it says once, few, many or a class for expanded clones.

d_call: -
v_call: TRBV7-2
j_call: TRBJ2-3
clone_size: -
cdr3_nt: TGTGCCAGCAGCTTAGCGCCCGGGTCCACAGATACGCAGTATTTT
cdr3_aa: CASSLAPGSTDTQYF

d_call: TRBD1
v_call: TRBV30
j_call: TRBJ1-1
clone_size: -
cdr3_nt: TGTGCCTGGGAGGGGACAGGGAACACTGAAGCTTTCTTT
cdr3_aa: CAWEGTGNTEAFF

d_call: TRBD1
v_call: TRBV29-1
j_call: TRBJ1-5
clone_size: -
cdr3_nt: TGCAGCGTTGTTGCACAGGGGGGTAGCAATCAGCCCCAGCATTTT
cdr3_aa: CSVVAQGGSNQPQHF

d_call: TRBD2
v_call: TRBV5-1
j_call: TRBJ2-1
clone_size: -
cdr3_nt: TGCGCCAGCAGCTTGGCCCTAGCGGAGAATGAGCAGTTCTTC
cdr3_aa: CASSLALAENEQFF

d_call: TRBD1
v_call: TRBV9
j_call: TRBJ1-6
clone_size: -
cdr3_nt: TGTGCCAGCAGCCGTTACCCGGGACAGGGGGACTCACCCCTCCACTTT
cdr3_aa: CASSRYPGQGDSPLHF

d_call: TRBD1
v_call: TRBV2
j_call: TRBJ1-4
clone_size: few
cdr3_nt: TGTGCCAGTAGGAATACAGGGGCGGATGAAAAACTGTTTTTT
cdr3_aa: CASRNTGADEKLFF

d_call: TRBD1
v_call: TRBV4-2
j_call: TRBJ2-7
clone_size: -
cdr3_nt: TGTGCCAGCAGCCGGGACAGGGAGACCTACGAGCAGTACTTC
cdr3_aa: CASSRDRETYEQYF

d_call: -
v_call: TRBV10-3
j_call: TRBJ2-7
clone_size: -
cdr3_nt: TGTGCCATCAGTGAAGTGCTAGCGAGCTCCTACGAGCAGTACTTC
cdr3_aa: CAISEVLASSYEQYF

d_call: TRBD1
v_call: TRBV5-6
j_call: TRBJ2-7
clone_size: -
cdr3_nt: TGTGCCAGCAGCTTCCTGGGAACCGGTGGACAGGCCTACGAGCAGTACTTC
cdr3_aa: CASSFLGTGGQAYEQYF

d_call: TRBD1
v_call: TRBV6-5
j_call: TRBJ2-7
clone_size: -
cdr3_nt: TGTGCCAGCGCCGGGACAGGGGTGTACGAGCAGTACTTC
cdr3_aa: CASAGTGVYEQYF

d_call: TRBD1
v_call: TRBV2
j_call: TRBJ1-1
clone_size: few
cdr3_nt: TGTGCCAGCAGTATCCGACAGGGGAACACTGAAGCTTTCTTT
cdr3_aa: CASSIRQGNTEAFF

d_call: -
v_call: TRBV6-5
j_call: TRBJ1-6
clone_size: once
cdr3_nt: TGTGCCAGCAGTTACCACCCCACAGGGAACAATTCACCCCTCCACTTT
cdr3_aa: CASSYHPTGNNSPLHF

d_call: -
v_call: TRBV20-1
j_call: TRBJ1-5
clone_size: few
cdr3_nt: TGCAGTGCTAGTTCGGGAACCACTGGAAGCAATCAGCCCCAGCATTTT
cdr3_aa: CSASSGTTGSNQPQHF

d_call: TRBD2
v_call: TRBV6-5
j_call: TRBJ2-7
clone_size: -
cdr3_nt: TGTGCCACCACCCAGGGGACTAGCGGCCGCCGGTACTTC
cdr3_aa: CATTQGTSGRRYF

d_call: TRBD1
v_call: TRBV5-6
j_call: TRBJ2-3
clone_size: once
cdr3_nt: TGTGCCAGCGGACGGCCGACAGGGATCGATACGCAGTATTTT
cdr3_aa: CASGRPTGIDTQYF

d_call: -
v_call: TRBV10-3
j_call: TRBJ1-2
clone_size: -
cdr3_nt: TGTGCCACCGAACAGGGATCCTATGGCTACACCTTC
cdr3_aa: CATEQGSYGYTF

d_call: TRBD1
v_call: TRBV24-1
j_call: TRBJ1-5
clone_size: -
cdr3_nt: TGTGCCACGTCCCCTGGACAGGGCCTAGAGCAGCCCCAGCATTTT
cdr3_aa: CATSPGQGLEQPQHF